A selection of T cell receptor beta chains follows, all from one sample in a study of blood T cell repertoires in COVID-19. The method was immunoSEQ multiplex PCR; TCRdb's version includes in-frame clones alone and lacks a portion of them. The table has approximately 70,000 clones, roughly 85% seen once. The specimen was peripheral blood. These receptors came from a human donor in a cohort sampled during active COVID-19. Each CDR3 is given with its conserved first and last residue. Fields, in order: V gene, CDR3 protein.

TRBV4-1 CASSQEGTGGWGTGELFF
TRBV6-5 CASTQILQGYGYTF
TRBV12-3/TRBV12-4 CASSFEAINEQFF
TRBV5-4 CASSDRDNYEQYF
TRBV18 CASSLTGFSNQPQHF
TRBV30 CAWSVAGTNEKLFF
TRBV11-2 CASSLGGEETQYF
TRBV5-4 CASRKDWGDTEAFF
TRBV6-5 CASSTGVQPQHF
TRBV4-3 CASSLTVGTELSNQPQHF
TRBV5-4 CASSPKTSGSTEQYF
TRBV10-3 CAISDAPGLAGGGKNIQYF
TRBV7-9 CAHITNTGELFF
TRBV5-1 CASSRGQTGLKETQYF
TRBV11-2 CASSLEIGRGAKDTQYF
TRBV24-1 CATSALTGGDYNEQFF
TRBV7-2 CASSPTTSGALSEQFF